Listed here are 23 T cell receptor beta chains from one sample, sequenced in a study of cytomegalovirus exposure and HLA in healthy donors. Amplification used 60 Vbeta primers and 13 Jbeta primers. TCRdb keeps only in-frame clones here, not all; method: immunoSEQ multiplex PCR. The sample yields about 170,000 clones, 76% seen once. Sequenced input: PBMCs. The receptor source for this set is a female donor in good health and CMV-seronegative.

V is TRBV7-6 and J is TRBJ2-7, with a possible D match to TRBD1 (6 bases). This CDR3 is built from 14 residues. Trimming left V 1 base short and J 2 bases short, with 9 bases between. Germline V gene data show CDR1 as SGHVS and CDR2 as FNYEAQ. This CDR3 is CASSLDGGPYEQYF. Here the CDR3 DNA reads TGTGCCAGCAGCTTAGATGGGGGCCCCTACGAGCAGTACTTC.

This chain uses TRBV5-1 with TRBJ2-6; weak D call: TRBD1 (6 bases). The CDR3 contains 17 residues. Germline values: CDR1 SGHRS, CDR2 YFSETQ. V dropped 1 base and J dropped 4 bases, with 15 bases sitting between them. The CDR3 DNA reads as TGCGCCAGCAGCTTGAACCTAAGGACAGCCGGGGCCAACGTCCTGACTTTC. This gives the protein CASSLNLRTAGANVLTF.

The J gene is TRBJ1-6, the V gene TRBV6-5; 7 bases are a match to TRBD1. Germline loops: CDR1 MNHEY, CDR2 SVGAGI. Germline trimming cut 6 bases from V and 5 bases from J; bases unmatched to any gene: 4. The length of the CDR3 is 14 residues. Here the CDR3 reads CASRRGQNNSPLHF. CDR3 DNA: TGTGCCAGCAGGAGGGGACAGAATAATTCACCCCTCCACTTT.

The chain has TRBV2 and TRBJ1-2; TRBD1 might be the D (6 bases). The germline V and J ends were trimmed by 2 bases and 3 bases, with 7 bases remaining between them. The CDR3 is 13 residues long. Germline CDR1 reads SNHLY; CDR2 reads FYNNEI. CDR3 sequence (DNA): TGTGCCAGCAGTGAACAGGGGTACTATGGCTACACCTTC. This codes for CASSEQGYYGYTF.

V and J are TRBV7-2 and TRBJ1-2, with a weak D call TRBD1 (6 bases). CDR1 SGHTA and CDR2 FQGNSA come from the germline V gene. Trimming cost V 7 bases and J 4 bases, with 16 bases left between them. The CDR3 totals 14 residues. CDR3 sequence: CASKGNREIYGYTF. Written as DNA, the CDR3 is TGTGCCAGCAAGGGAAACAGGGAAATCTATGGCTACACCTTC.

The J gene is TRBJ2-3, the V gene TRBV4-2; 13 positions agree with TRBD2. V shed 0 bases and J 2 bases; nucleotides not matched to a gene: 11. The germline gives CDR1 LGHNA, CDR2 YNFKEQ. CDR3 size: 20 residues. CDR3 bases: TGTGCCAGCAGCCAAGACGTCGGGACTAGCGGGATGGGATACACAGATACGCAGTATTTT. This gives the protein CASSQDVGTSGMGYTDTQYF.

The genes are TRBV5-4 and TRBJ2-6, with TRBD1 matching 7 bases. The CDR3 spans 17 residues. The V gene end was trimmed by 3 bases and the J gene end by 2 bases; junction bases not matched to a gene: 8. Germline V CDR1 and CDR2: SGHNT, YYREEE (reference sequence). In nucleotides, the CDR3 is TGTGCCAGCAGCTCCAGACGACAGGGCGCTGGGGCCAACGTCCTGACTTTC. As protein: CASSSRRQGAGANVLTF.

The chain has TRBV7-9 and TRBJ2-7; 10 bases align to TRBD1. Germline CDR1 and CDR2: SEHNR and FQNEAQ (reference sequence). Germline trimming cut 5 bases from V and 2 bases from J; bases unmatched to any gene: 3. The length of the CDR3 is 14 residues. The CDR3 region has the DNA TGTGCCAGCAGCCCGACAGGGGGCCCCTACGAGCAGTACTTC. Residues: CASSPTGGPYEQYF.

The chain joins TRBV6-1 to TRBJ1-2; 9 positions agree with TRBD1. The CDR3 extends over 14 amino acids. V lost 6 bases, J lost 5 bases, and 7 bases stayed unmatched. The germline gives CDR1 MNHNS, CDR2 SASEGT. The CDR3 DNA is TGTGCCAGCAGAGGGACAGGGATAAAATATGGCTACACCTTC. Its translation is CASRGTGIKYGYTF.

This clone occurred once. The chain carries TRBV19 and TRBJ2-7; TRBD2 might be the D (5 bases). CDR3 size: 13 residues. CDR1 and CDR2 (germline): LNHDA, SQIVND (reference sequence). V was pared by 1 base and J by 6 bases, with 10 bases between. This CDR3 reads CASSIGEAGEQYF. DNA for the CDR3: TGTGCCAGTAGTATAGGTGAGGCGGGCGAGCAGTACTTC.

The chain is built from TRBV18 and TRBJ2-3; 8 nucleotides agree with TRBD2. CDR1 is KGHSH, CDR2 LQKENI, per germline. V trimming: 5 bases; J trimming: 3 bases; junction bases outside the gene matches: 7. This CDR3 region has 15 residues. CDR3 in amino acids: CASSSRSGGTDTQYF. CDR3 in DNA: TGTGCCAGCTCATCCCGCAGCGGGGGAACAGATACGCAGTATTTT. The whole variable domain, remainder taken from reference TRBV18 and TRBJ2-3, is NAGVMQNPRHLVRRRGQEARLRCSPMKGHSHVYWYRQLPEEGLKFMVYLQKENIIDESGMPKERFSAEFPKEGPSILRIQQVVRGDSAAYFCASSSRSGGTDTQYFGPGTRLTVL.

The chain recombines TRBV5-4 with TRBJ1-2, with D tentatively TRBD1 (6 bases). Trimming removed 4 bases at V and 5 bases at J, with 15 bases between. The CDR3 has 14 amino acids. CDR1 is SGHNT and CDR2 is YYREEE in the germline V gene (reference sequence). The CDR3 region has the DNA TGTGCCAGCAGCAACGAACAGGGAGGGTATGGCTACACCTTC. This gives the protein CASSNEQGGYGYTF.

The chain is built from TRBV11-3 and TRBJ2-1; 10 nucleotides align to TRBD2. With 5 bases clipped from V and 4 bases from J, the junction kept 5 bases outside the gene matches. CDR1 and CDR2 (germline): SGHNT, YENEEA. CDR3 length: 15 amino acids. CDR3 sequence: CASSPGLASYNEQFF. The DNA of the CDR3 is TGTGCCAGCAGCCCGGGACTAGCGTCGTACAATGAGCAGTTCTTC.

CDR3 nucleotides: TGCGCCAGCAGCCAAGATCGAGGTCCCACTGAAGCTTTCTTT. As protein: CASSQDRGPTEAFF. The chain is built from TRBV4-1 and TRBJ1-1; D unresolved. With 0 bases removed from V and 4 bases from J, the gap between germline ends came to 9 bases. The germline V gene has CDR1 MGHRA and CDR2 YSYEKL. This CDR3 has 14 amino acids.

This clone was seen once. CDR3 sequence reads: CASSSAGLTTGELFF. CDR3 nucleotide sequence: TGTGCCAGCAGCTCCGCCGGACTGACGACCGGGGAGCTGTTTTTT. This chain links TRBV2 with TRBJ2-2; perhaps TRBD2 as D (5 bases). The germline CDR1 and CDR2 sequences are SNHLY and FYNNEI. The V end lost 6 bases, the J end lost 5 bases, and 16 bases lay between the germline ends. The CDR3 is 15 residues long.

The genes are TRBV7-9 and TRBJ1-1; TRBD1 is a possible D gene (5 bases). Germline V gene lookup returns CDR1 SEHNR and CDR2 FQNEAQ (reference sequence). The CDR3 runs 13 residues. Trimming shortened V by 5 bases and J by 6 bases, and 13 bases separated the two germline ends. The CDR3, as DNA: TGTGCCAGCAGCCAAAGGACACTCCCTGAAGCTTTCTTT. Protein: CASSQRTLPEAFF. Using reference TRBV7-9 and TRBJ1-1 for the parts outside the CDR3, the full variable domain is DTGVSQNPRHKITKRGQNVTFRCDPISEHNRLYWYRQTLGQGPEFLTYFQNEAQLEKSRLLSDRFSAERPKGSFSTLEIQRTEQGDSAMYLCASSQRTLPEAFFGQGTRLTVV.

V usage is TRBV29-1 and J usage is TRBJ2-6; the D gene is possibly TRBD1 (6 bases). The CDR3 spans 17 residues. Looked up from germline, CDR1 is SQVTM and CDR2 is ANQGSEA. V lost 4 bases, J lost 0 bases, and 16 bases lay in between. CDR3 residues: CSVVGQDSLSGANVLTF. CDR3 DNA: TGCAGCGTTGTAGGTCAGGACAGCCTCTCTGGGGCCAACGTCCTGACTTTC.

The chain carries TRBV19 and TRBJ2-7, with 12 bases that match TRBD2. The CDR3 length is 16 residues. The germline gives CDR1 LNHDA, CDR2 SQIVND (reference sequence). J lost 1 base, V lost 5 bases, and 6 bases had no gene match. CDR3 bases: TGTGCCAGTAGTGTACTAGCGGGGGGCCCATCCTACGAGCAGTACTTC. Amino acid sequence: CASSVLAGGPSYEQYF.

This clone was seen a few times. This rearrangement joins TRBV19 to TRBJ1-2; D remains ambiguous. The CDR3 has 15 amino acids. Trimming shortened V by 5 bases and J by 5 bases, and 18 bases separated the two germline ends. The V gene's germline CDR1 is LNHDA and CDR2 SQIVND (reference sequence). The DNA for the CDR3 is TGTGCCAGTAGTCCCCGGACTTGGCCCCTTTATGGCTACACCTTC. This sequence encodes CASSPRTWPLYGYTF.

This rearrangement joins TRBV4-3 to TRBJ2-4; 12 bases are shared with TRBD2. Trimming cost V 4 bases and J 4 bases; bases outside gene matches: 8. Germline V gives CDR1 LGHNA, CDR2 YSLEER. The CDR3 extends over 17 amino acids. CDR3 in DNA: TGCGCCAGCAGCCGGGGGGGAGGGACTAGCGGGAAAAACATTCAGTACTTC. This sequence encodes CASSRGGGTSGKNIQYF.

The chain is built from TRBV2 and TRBJ1-3; D not resolved. V was trimmed by 5 bases and J by 3 bases, leaving 11 bases between them. Germline CDR1 reads SNHLY; CDR2 reads FYNNEI. This CDR3 comprises 14 residues. This chain's CDR3 is CASSYRQNGNTIYF. The CDR3 DNA reads TGTGCCAGCAGTTACCGACAAAATGGAAACACCATATATTTT. Looking up the rest from reference TRBV2 and TRBJ1-3 gives the full variable domain: EPEVTQTPSHQVTQMGQEVILRCVPISNHLYFYWYRQILGQKVEFLVSFYNNEISEKSEIFDDQFSVERPDGSNFTLKIRSTKLEDSAMYFCASSYRQNGNTIYFGEGSWLTVV.

The chain links TRBV6-5 to TRBJ2-5, with 14 bases fitting TRBD2. Trimming took 6 bases from V and 14 from J; bases not matched to a gene: 2. The CDR3 runs to 11 residues. Germline V CDR1 and CDR2: MNHEY, SVGAGI. The CDR3 DNA follows: TGTGCCAGCAGAGGGACTAGCGGGGGATACTTC. Translated: CASRGTSGGYF.

In this sample, this clone turned up once. The J gene is TRBJ1-1, the V gene TRBV7-6, with D possibly matching TRBD1 (6 bases). Germline CDR1 and CDR2: SGHVS and FNYEAQ. V lost 4 bases and J 6 bases, leaving 15 bases between the germline ends. This CDR3 spans 14 amino acids. CDR3 DNA sequence: TGTGCCAGCAGCTCGCGGCCAGGGGCCCCTGAAGCTTTCTTT. Its translation: CASSSRPGAPEAFF.